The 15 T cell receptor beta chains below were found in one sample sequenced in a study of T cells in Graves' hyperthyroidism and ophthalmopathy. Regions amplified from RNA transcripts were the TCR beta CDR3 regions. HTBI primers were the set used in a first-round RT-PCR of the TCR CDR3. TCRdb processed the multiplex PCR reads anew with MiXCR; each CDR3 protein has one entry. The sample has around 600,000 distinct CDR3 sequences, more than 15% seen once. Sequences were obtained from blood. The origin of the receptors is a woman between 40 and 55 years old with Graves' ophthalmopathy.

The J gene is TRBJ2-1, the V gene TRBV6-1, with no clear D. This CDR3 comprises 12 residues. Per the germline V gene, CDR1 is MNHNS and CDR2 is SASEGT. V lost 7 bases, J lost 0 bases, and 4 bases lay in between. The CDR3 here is CASTSSYNEQFF. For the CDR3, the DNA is TGTGCCAGCACCAGCTCCTACAATGAGCAGTTCTTC.

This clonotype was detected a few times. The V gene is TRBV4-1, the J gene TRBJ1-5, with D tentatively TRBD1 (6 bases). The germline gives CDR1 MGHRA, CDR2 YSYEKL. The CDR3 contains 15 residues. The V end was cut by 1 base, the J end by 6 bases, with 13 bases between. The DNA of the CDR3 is TGCGCCAGCAGCCAAGGCGGAGGGGGAGGTCAGCCCCAGCATTTT. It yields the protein CASSQGGGGGQPQHF.

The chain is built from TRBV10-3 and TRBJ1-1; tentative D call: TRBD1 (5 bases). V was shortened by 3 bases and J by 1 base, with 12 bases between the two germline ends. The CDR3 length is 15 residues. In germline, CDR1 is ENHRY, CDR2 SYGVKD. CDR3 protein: CAISDPQGGNTEAFF. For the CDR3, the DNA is TGTGCCATCAGTGATCCCCAGGGAGGGAACACTGAAGCTTTCTTT.

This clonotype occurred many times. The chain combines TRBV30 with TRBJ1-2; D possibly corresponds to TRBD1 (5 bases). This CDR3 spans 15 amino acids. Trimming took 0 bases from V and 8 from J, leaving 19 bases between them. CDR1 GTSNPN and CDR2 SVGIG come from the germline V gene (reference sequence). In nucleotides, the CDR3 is TGTGCCTGGAGTGTACGGGGCGCCGCCCTTGCGGGCTACACCTTC. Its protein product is CAWSVRGAALAGYTF.

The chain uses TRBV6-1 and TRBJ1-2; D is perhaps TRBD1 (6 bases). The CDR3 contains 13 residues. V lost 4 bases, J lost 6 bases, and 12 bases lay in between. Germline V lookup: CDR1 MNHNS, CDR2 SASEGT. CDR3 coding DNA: TGTGCCAGCAGTGCCTGGACAGTCGATGGCTACACCTTC. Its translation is CASSAWTVDGYTF.

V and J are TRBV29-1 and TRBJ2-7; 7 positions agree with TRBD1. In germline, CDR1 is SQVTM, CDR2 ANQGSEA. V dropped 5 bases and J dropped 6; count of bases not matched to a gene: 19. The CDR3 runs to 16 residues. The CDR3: CSVRIGDSAGAGEQYF. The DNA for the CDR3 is TGCAGCGTTAGAATTGGGGACAGTGCCGGGGCAGGCGAGCAGTACTTC.

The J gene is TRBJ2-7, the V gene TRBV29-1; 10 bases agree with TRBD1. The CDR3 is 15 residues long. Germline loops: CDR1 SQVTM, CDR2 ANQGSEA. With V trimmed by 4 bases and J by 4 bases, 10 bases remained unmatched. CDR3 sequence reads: CSVGLGTGERYEQYF. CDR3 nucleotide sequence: TGCAGCGTTGGCCTTGGGACAGGGGAGAGATACGAGCAGTACTTC.

CDR3 sequence: CASKIGGGRGEQYF. The CDR3 nucleotides are TGTGCCAGCAAAATTGGGGGGGGGAGAGGGGAGCAGTACTTC. The genes are TRBV6-1 and TRBJ2-7, with 7 nucleotides matching TRBD2. The CDR3 runs to 14 residues. The ends lost 7 bases at V and 7 bases at J; junction bases unmatched: 13. Germline V gives CDR1 MNHNS, CDR2 SASEGT.

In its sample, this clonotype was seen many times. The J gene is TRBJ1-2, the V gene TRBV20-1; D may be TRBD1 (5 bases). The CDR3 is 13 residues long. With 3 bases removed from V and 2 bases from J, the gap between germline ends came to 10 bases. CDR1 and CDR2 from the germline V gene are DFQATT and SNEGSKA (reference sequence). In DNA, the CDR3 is TGCAGTGCTAGTGGGGCCAACAACTATGGCTACACCTTC. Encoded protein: CSASGANNYGYTF.

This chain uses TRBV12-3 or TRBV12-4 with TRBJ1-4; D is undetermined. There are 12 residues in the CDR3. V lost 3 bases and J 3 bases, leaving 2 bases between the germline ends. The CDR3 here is CASSLANEKLFF. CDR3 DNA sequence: TGTGCCAGCAGTTTGGCTAATGAAAAACTGTTTTTT.

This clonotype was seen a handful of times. CDR3 nucleotides: TGTGCCAGCAGCCAGGGACAGGGCACCGGGGAGCTGTTTTTT. Its translation is CASSQGQGTGELFF. V gene TRBV7-3 combines with J gene TRBJ2-2; 9 nucleotides agree with TRBD1. With V trimmed by 5 bases and J by 4 bases, 2 bases remained unmatched. This CDR3 has 14 residues. Germline-derived CDR1 and CDR2 are SGHTA and FQGTGA.

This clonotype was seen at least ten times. CDR3 in amino acids: CASSLAGQTTDTQYF. The CDR3 bases are TGCGCCAGCAGCTTGGCCGGACAGACCACAGATACGCAGTATTTT. The V call is TRBV5-1, the J call TRBJ2-3; a weak D match, TRBD1 (6 bases). The CDR3 runs 15 residues. Germline V lookup: CDR1 SGHRS, CDR2 YFSETQ. V shed 0 bases and J shed 2 bases, with 10 bases lying between them.

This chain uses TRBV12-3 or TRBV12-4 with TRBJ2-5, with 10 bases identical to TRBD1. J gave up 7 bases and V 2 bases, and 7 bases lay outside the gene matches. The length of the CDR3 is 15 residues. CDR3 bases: TGTGCCAGCAGTTTACCCGGACAGGGGGGGGGGACCCAGTACTTC. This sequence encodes CASSLPGQGGGTQYF.

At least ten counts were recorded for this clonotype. CDR3 DNA: TGCGCCAGCATCCAGGGGGAGGGTCGGAACACTGAAGCTTTCTTT. It encodes CASIQGEGRNTEAFF. J is TRBJ1-1 and V is TRBV5-1, with 7 bases that match TRBD1. With 6 bases clipped from V and 1 base from J, the junction kept 9 bases outside the gene matches. From germline, CDR1 is SGHRS and CDR2 YFSETQ. This CDR3 is built from 15 residues.

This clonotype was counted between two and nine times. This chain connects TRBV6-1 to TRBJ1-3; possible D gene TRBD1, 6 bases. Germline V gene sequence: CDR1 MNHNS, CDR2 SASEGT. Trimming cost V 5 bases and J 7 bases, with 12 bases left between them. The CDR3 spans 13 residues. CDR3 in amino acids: CASSTQGGNTIYF. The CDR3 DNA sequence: TGTGCCAGCAGTACCCAAGGGGGGAACACCATATATTTT.